This T cell receptor (beta chain) was identified during a study of blood T cells in healthy people across ages. J lost 13 bases, V lost 3 bases, and 12 bases had no gene match. The CDR3 covers 15 residues. Per germline, CDR1 SGHKS and CDR2 YYEKEE (reference sequence). The use of a sample-barcoded 5' primer and a J-beta primer mix characterized a second PCR of about 6 to 12 cycles. A single record per CDR3 protein comes from TCRdb applying MiXCR to the 5' RACE reads. Counted here are 1.5 million to 2 million distinct CDR3 sequences, 28% occurring once; the ten biggest clones make up 7.7%. Note on this clonotype: The target antigen is unknown. This may arise from a read error, as a much more abundant clone is one base away.

Notes on the study in general: Long-lived and aged donors differed, with more naive CD4+ cells and higher diversity in the long-lived. Diversity estimates drawn from one million T cells were deemed underestimates.

Sequencing input: blood. The genes are TRBV5-5 and TRBJ2-4; 11 bases are a match to TRBD2. The sequence derives from a woman aged 25 to 39 in good health. The CDR3 here is CASSWRLAGISEQYF. Written as DNA, the CDR3 is TGTGCCAGCAGCTGGCGACTAGCGGGAATTAGTGAGCAGTACTTC.